These 13 T cell receptor beta chains originate from one sample sequenced in a study of T-cell reconstitution after alpha-beta-depleted transplantation in children. Preparation of the TCRbeta library involved a method that used unique molecular identifiers. TCRdb itself ran the PCR reads through MiXCR, one entry per CDR3 protein. The sample yields 490,000 or so distinct CDR3 sequences, roughly an eighth seen once. The material was PBMCs from the stem cell graft donor, obtained from the stem cell graft. The receptors were sampled from a human donor who donated a stem cell graft to a child with combined immunodeficiency.

This clonotype was detected a few times. The chain carries TRBV6-2 or TRBV6-3 and TRBJ2-3, with D uncertain. CDR3 length equals 12 residues. The V end lost 6 bases, the J end lost 4 bases, and 8 bases lay between the germline ends. Germline values: CDR1 MNHEY, CDR2 SVGEGT. The CDR3 spells CASSQVADTQYF. CDR3 coding DNA: TGTGCCAGCAGCCAAGTTGCAGATACGCAGTATTTT.

The gene calls are TRBV3-1 and TRBJ1-2, with 8 bases fitting TRBD1. This CDR3 is built from 16 residues. Per germline, CDR1 LGHDT and CDR2 YNNKEL (reference sequence). The J segment lost 8 bases and the V segment lost 0 bases, leaving 11 bases of the junction unmatched. The CDR3 DNA is TGTGCCAGCAGCCAAGATAAGGCGAGGACAGGGCTGGGCTACACCTTC. Translated, it gives CASSQDKARTGLGYTF. Together with reference TRBV3-1 and TRBJ1-2, the CDR3 gives the full variable domain: DTAVSQTPKYLVTQMGNDKSIKCEQNLGHDTMYWYKQDSKKFLKIMFSYNNKELIINETVPNRFSPKSPDKAHLNLHINSLELGDSAVYFCASSQDKARTGLGYTFGSGTRLTVV.

In this sample, this clonotype turned up a few times. It is unclear where the CDR3 begins or ends on the DNA, so no DNA is shown, and the CDR3 is as TCRdb lists it. V gene TRBV28 combines with J gene TRBJ2-5; the table gives TRBD1 as D, unverified against the DNA. From its first to its last residue, the CDR3 has 16 amino acids. CDR1 and CDR2 (germline): MDHEN, SYDVKM. The CDR3 reads CASSSKVGQGALFPYF.

The sample holds a few counts of this clonotype. J is TRBJ2-7 and V is TRBV29-1; a possible D gene is TRBD1 (6 bases). CDR1 SQVTM and CDR2 ANQGSEA come from the germline V gene. The CDR3 covers 14 residues. Trimming cost V 3 bases and J 4 bases, with 16 bases left between them. CDR3 DNA: TGCAGCGTTGAGGGGGCCGATGCTCGGTACGAGCAGTACTTC. This codes for CSVEGADARYEQYF.

A few counts support this clonotype. The rearrangement links TRBV12-3 or TRBV12-4 to TRBJ2-1; 10 bases fit TRBD2. The CDR3 runs 14 residues. The V segment lost 6 bases and the J segment 8 bases; nucleotides outside the gene matches: 7. CDR3 bases: TGTGCCAGCAGCCGAAGCGGGGGGGGCGATGAGCAGTTCTTC. Amino acids: CASSRSGGGDEQFF.

This clonotype was counted only a few times. The chain employs TRBV12-3 or TRBV12-4 and TRBJ1-2; weak D call: TRBD1 (5 bases). CDR3 length equals 13 residues. V lost 3 bases to trimming and J lost 8 bases, with 13 bases between them. DNA of the CDR3: TGTGCCAGCAGTTTCCGGCGGGGCGGCGGCTACACCTTC. Translating gives CASSFRRGGGYTF.

The chain couples TRBV11-2 to TRBJ1-1; D is perhaps TRBD1 (5 bases). From germline, CDR1 is SGHAT and CDR2 FQNNGV. Trimming cost V 3 bases and J 7 bases, with 15 bases left between them. The CDR3 spans 14 residues. In nucleotides, the CDR3 is TGTGCCAGCAGCTTGGCCACCGGGGCACATGAAGCTTTCTTT. It translates to CASSLATGAHEAFF.

This clonotype came up a few times. J is TRBJ2-2 and V is TRBV6-1, with D perhaps matching TRBD1 or TRBD2 (6 bases each). Per the germline V gene, CDR1 is MNHNS and CDR2 is SASEGT. V lost 8 bases and J 2 bases, leaving 12 bases between the germline ends. The CDR3 consists of 14 residues. In DNA, the CDR3 is TGTGCCAGCGCGGGACACCTAAACACCGGGGAGCTGTTTTTT. It is translated as CASAGHLNTGELFF.

The gene calls are TRBV13 and TRBJ1-2, with D possibly TRBD1 on 5 matching bases. The CDR3 length is 15 residues. V lost 2 bases and J 3 bases, leaving 13 bases between the germline ends. Germline lookup yields CDR1 PRHDT and CDR2 FYEKMQ (reference sequence). Here the CDR3 reads CASSLLGGGYYGYTF. CDR3 bases: TGTGCCAGCAGCTTACTAGGCGGGGGGTACTATGGCTACACCTTC.

Worth noting for this clonotype: The junction does not match germline at one end; this may be a read error. V gene TRBV5-1 combines with J gene TRBJ2-1; 10 nucleotides agree with TRBD1. The CDR3 is 16 residues long. Germline V CDR1 and CDR2: SGHRS, YFSETQ. DNA for the CDR3: TGCGCCAGCAGCACAGGGGGACAGGGGCGTTACAAAGAGCAGTTCTTC. It translates to CASSTGGQGRYKEQFF.

The chain carries TRBV25-1 and TRBJ2-1; tentatively, D is TRBD1 or TRBD2 (5 bases each). CDR1 and CDR2 (germline): MGHDK, SYGVNS. Trimming stripped 3 bases from V and 0 bases from J, with 18 bases between. The CDR3 spans 18 residues. The DNA for the CDR3 is TGTGCCAGCAGTGATAAATTGGGGCGGGCAGACTCCTACAATGAGCAGTTCTTC. Residues: CASSDKLGRADSYNEQFF.

The rearrangement uses TRBV30 and TRBJ2-1; D is ambiguous. The V and J ends lost 0 bases and 6 bases respectively, with 9 bases between them. Germline lookup yields CDR1 GTSNPN and CDR2 SVGIG (reference sequence). CDR3 length equals 13 residues. The CDR3 DNA reads TGTGCCTGGAGTGTAGGCTATAGCAATGAGCAGTTCTTC. This codes for CAWSVGYSNEQFF.

The chain carries TRBV24-1 and TRBJ2-1, with a tentative D call TRBD2 (6 bases). CDR3 length: 13 amino acids. Germline assignment: CDR1 KGHDR and CDR2 SFDVKD. Trimming stripped 5 bases from V and 8 bases from J, with 12 bases between. DNA of the CDR3: TGTGCCACCAGTGCCGGAGGGATCGATGAGCAGTTCTTC. Amino acids: CATSAGGIDEQFF.